Each of the 8 T cell receptor beta chains below was sequenced from the same sample in a study of PD-1 blockade in classical Hodgkin lymphoma. No patient escaped relapse after autologous stem cell transplantation, and brentuximab vedotin exposure varied. The table came from immunoSEQ multiplex PCR; TCRdb's copy has only in-frame clones and leaves some out. The sample has around 20,000 clones, 70% to 90% seen once. Material: peripheral blood mononuclear cells (PBMCs), obtained before the second cycle of nivolumab. Receptor source: a human donor with classical Hodgkin lymphoma.

The gene calls are TRBV7-9 and TRBJ1-6, with a tentative D call TRBD1 (5 bases). Per the germline V gene, CDR1 is SEHNR and CDR2 is FQNEAQ (reference sequence). This CDR3 contains 16 residues. V was pared by 4 bases and J by 9 bases, with 19 bases between. The CDR3 sequence is CASSSNSGLGGSPLHF. DNA for the CDR3: TGTGCCAGCAGCTCTAACTCGGGACTTGGGGGTTCACCCCTCCACTTT.

CDR3 DNA sequence: TGCGCCAGCAGCTTGGACAGGAACACCGGGGAGCTGTTTTTT. Translated: CASSLDRNTGELFF. V usage is TRBV5-1 and J usage is TRBJ2-2, with no clear D. Deletions cut 0 bases from V and 1 base from J, with 4 bases between. The germline V gene has CDR1 SGHRS and CDR2 YFSETQ. The CDR3 runs 14 residues.

The chain combines TRBV27 with TRBJ2-1; D not certain. The CDR3 has 18 residues. Trimming took 5 bases from V and 2 from J, leaving 22 bases between them. Germline lookup yields CDR1 MNHEY and CDR2 SMNVEV (reference sequence). The CDR3 coding sequence is TGTGCCAGCAGTCCCCCTGGAAATGCTTTGATCACCTACAATGAGCAGTTCTTC. Translating it yields CASSPPGNALITYNEQFF.

The chain employs TRBV10-2 and TRBJ2-7, with D possibly being TRBD1 or TRBD2 (5 bases each). V was shortened by 3 bases and J by 4 bases, with 16 bases between the two germline ends. In germline, CDR1 is WSHSY, CDR2 SAAADI. The CDR3 has 15 residues. The CDR3, as DNA: TGCGCCAGCAGTGACAAGGGGACCGCTACATACGAGCAGTACTTC. Amino acids: CASSDKGTATYEQYF.

CDR3 DNA sequence: TGTGCCAGCAGCTTAGCGGGCAGCACAGATACGCAGTATTTT. Protein: CASSLAGSTDTQYF. This chain connects TRBV7-9 to TRBJ2-3, with D unresolved. This CDR3 has 14 residues. Trimming stripped 0 bases from V and 0 bases from J, with 4 bases between. From germline, CDR1 is SEHNR and CDR2 FQNEAQ (reference sequence).

The chain recombines TRBV5-1 with TRBJ1-1; 9 bases line up with TRBD1. This CDR3 contains 15 residues. The V and J ends lost 5 bases and 0 bases, in that order; junction bases with no gene match: 5. Germline lookup yields CDR1 SGHRS and CDR2 YFSETQ. As DNA, the CDR3 is TGCGCCAGCAGTTACGGACAGGGGATGAACACTGAAGCTTTCTTT. This sequence encodes CASSYGQGMNTEAFF.

The rearrangement joins TRBV18 to TRBJ2-5; either TRBD1 or TRBD2 may fit D (6 bases each). The CDR3 is 14 residues long. V was cut by 2 bases and J by 3 bases, with 10 bases left in between. Germline-derived CDR1 and CDR2 are KGHSH and LQKENI. The chain's CDR3 is CASSPGGGEETQYF. In DNA form, the CDR3 reads TGTGCCAGCTCACCAGGGGGCGGGGAAGAGACCCAGTACTTC.

In this sample, this clone turned up a few times. J is TRBJ1-5 and V is TRBV19, with TRBD1 matching 7 bases. With V trimmed by 2 bases and J by 4 bases, 5 bases remained unmatched. Germline assignment: CDR1 LNHDA and CDR2 SQIVND (reference sequence). CDR3 size: 15 residues. CDR3 region: CASSIWGTANQPQHF. Written as DNA, the CDR3 is TGTGCCAGTAGTATATGGGGGACAGCGAATCAGCCCCAGCATTTT.